The source of this T cell receptor (beta chain) is a study of T cells after yellow fever vaccination (dated by TCRdb to between 2019 and 2020). With regard to the full study: The SMART-Seq v4 Ultra Low Input RNA kit was used to prepare libraries from fractions with low cell numbers. To follow T-cell clones before and after both primary and booster YFV17D yellow fever vaccination, bulk TCR alpha and beta repertoires underwent longitudinal sequencing. Two healthy male donors, one aged 18 to 29 and one aged 30 to 40 years, made up the cohort. Blood was collected at multiple timepoints before and after primary and secondary immunization, and bulk PBMC replicates and cell subsets were isolated. Results and caveats for the whole study, not just this receptor: After the booster, most of the clones that had expanded following primary vaccination were detected again (roughly 96% of CD4 and roughly 90% of CD8), which suggests that memory was broadly maintained. FACS-sorted repertoires could contain abundant contaminating clonotypes from the bulk population, so computational filtering was required. A small fraction of clonotypes appeared in both the CD4 and CD8 compartments, likely as a result of convergent recombination. Because the study included only two donors, the extent to which the findings can be generalized is limited. The secondary T-cell response was weaker than the primary response but faster, peaking on day 5 instead of day 15.

TCR cDNA was synthesized by 5'RACE template switching, through which a universal primer site and unique molecular identifiers were introduced. cDNA synthesis was primed from both the TCR alpha and TCR beta constant segments. Library amplification used two PCR steps, and the second PCR step added sample barcodes and sequencing adapters. Sequencing of libraries was performed on Illumina HiSeq 2500 (2x100 bp) or NovaSeq (2x150 bp). From the authors' description of their analysis: Reads were demultiplexed and collapsed into UMI consensus sequences with MIGEC, and V(D)J alignment was performed with MiXCR. Using edgeR on replicate PBMC samples, clonotypes were called vaccine-responding if FDR was below 0.01 and the log2 fold change was above 5 up to day 15. CD4 or CD8 identity was assigned to each bulk clonotype according to whether the clonotype was present at higher abundance in the sequenced CD4 repertoire or the sequenced CD8 repertoire. TCRdb passed the public sequencing reads through fastp at Q25 and MiXCR, retaining productive beta sequences. Under each unique CDR3 protein, matching rows form one entry showing the most common genes and DNA. These V and J calls originate from TCRdb's pipeline instead of the authors' own analysis. The sample table contains approximately 120,000 distinct CDR3 sequences; only one count was recorded for 6% to 8% of them. The top ten clones comprise 2.5% of the sample.

The treatment or condition label on this specimen signifies: live attenuated yellow fever vaccine strain. PBMCs were isolated from peripheral blood using a standard Ficoll-Paque protocol. Dynabeads CD4 and CD8 positive selection kits were used to isolate CD4 and CD8 T-cell fractions. RNA was extracted with TriZol from bulk PBMCs, CD4 and CD8 fractions, and dextramer-positive and dextramer-negative fractions. This clonotype turned up a few times. The specificity of this receptor is unknown. No much larger clone exists at a distance of one base, and base qualities are not known. The CDR3 numbers 15 residues from cysteine through phenylalanine. Just CDR3 DNA is preserved here, 45 bases in frame from base 1. CDR1 and CDR2, looked up from the germline V gene (reference sequence), are DFQATT and SNEGSKA. Trimming leaves V shorter by 4 bases and J shorter by 6 bases, with the junction holding 7 bases beyond the gene matches.

This sequence uses TRBV20-1 and TRBJ1-6, with TRBD1 identical over 9 junction bases. Sequencing was performed on CD4+ T cells sorted from PBMCs, taken 10 days after the first yellow fever vaccination. The sequence was collected from a man aged 18-30 years who received the YFV17D yellow fever vaccine. The CDR3 protein sequence reads: CSANSPGQGNSPLHF. The nucleotide sequence is given as TGCAGTGCTAACAGTCCGGGACAGGGTAATTCACCCCTCCACTTT.